A single sample is the source of the 25 T cell receptor beta chains below, sequenced in a study of blood T cell repertoires in COVID-19 (dated by TCRdb to about 2020). The library was built by means of the immunoSEQ multiplex PCR assay. The clones in this table, taken by TCRdb from immuneACCESS, are in-frame only. Not every clone is retained; where verified, under half of the shortfall comes from an unresolved V gene, and the cause of the rest is unknown. The sample table lists more than 300,000 clones, more than 75% of them with a count of one. Less than 1.5% of the sample belongs to the ten largest clones. Sequenced: PBMCs or T cells enriched from blood (not recorded which). Receptor source: a woman aged 18-29 years who had recovered from COVID-19.

This chain's CDR3 is CASSIGDNSGNTIYF. DNA for the CDR3: TGCGCCAGCAGCATTGGGGACAACTCTGGAAACACCATATATTTT. The chain uses TRBV5-1 and TRBJ1-3; perhaps TRBD1 as D (6 bases). The CDR3 spans 15 residues. Looked up from germline, CDR1 is SGHRS and CDR2 is YFSETQ. The ends were cut back, 4 bases at V and 0 bases at J, with 11 bases in the middle.

The chain carries TRBV7-9 and TRBJ2-6, with D possibly being TRBD2 (6 bases). The CDR3 sequence is 17 residues long. Trimming removed 5 bases from V and 1 base from J, with 15 bases in between. Germline V gene data show CDR1 as SEHNR and CDR2 as FQNEAQ (reference sequence). In DNA form, the CDR3 reads TGTGCCAGCAGCCCCGGGACTGTCGGATCTGGGGCCAACGTCCTGACTTTC. Its translation is CASSPGTVGSGANVLTF.

The chain links TRBV19 to TRBJ2-4, with TRBD1 as a possible D gene (5 bases). Germline assignment: CDR1 LNHDA and CDR2 SQIVND (reference sequence). Trimming removed 1 base at V and 0 bases at J, with 19 bases between. The CDR3 spans 19 residues. CDR3 in DNA: TGTGCCAGTAGTATAGGGAAGGGGCGAGCTTTACTAGCCAAAAACATTCAGTACTTC. It specifies CASSIGKGRALLAKNIQYF. The full variable domain, with the rest looked up from reference TRBV19 and TRBJ2-4, is DGGITQSPKYLFRKEGQNVTLSCEQNLNHDAMYWYRQDPGQGLRLIYYSQIVNDFQKGDIAEGYSVSREKKESFPLTVTSAQKNPTAFYLCASSIGKGRALLAKNIQYFGAGTRLSVL.

The CDR3: CATTGLRGEQYF. The DNA for the CDR3 is TGTGCCACCACTGGGTTGAGAGGCGAGCAGTACTTC. This chain connects TRBV28 to TRBJ2-7; D unresolved. This CDR3 has 12 residues. Germline V CDR1 and CDR2: MDHEN, SYDVKM. V was pared by 10 bases and J by 6 bases, with 16 bases between. The variable domain in full, with the rest retrieved from reference TRBV28 and TRBJ2-7, is DVKVTQSSRYLVKRTGEKVFLECVQDMDHENMFWYRQDPGLGLRLIYFSYDVKMKEKGDIPEGYSVSREKKERFSLILESASTNQTSMYLCATTGLRGEQYFGPGTRLTVT.

The rearrangement links TRBV7-9 to TRBJ2-7, with D maybe TRBD2 (5 bases). In germline, CDR1 is SEHNR, CDR2 FQNEAQ (reference sequence). The length of the CDR3 is 13 residues. Trimming pared 5 bases from V and 6 bases from J, leaving 14 bases between. CDR3 loop: CASSPAPGSEQYF. DNA of the CDR3: TGTGCCAGCAGCCCGGCGCCGGGGTCCGAGCAGTACTTC.

The chain joins TRBV7-2 to TRBJ1-1; D perhaps matches TRBD1 (6 bases). Looked up from germline, CDR1 is SGHTA and CDR2 is FQGNSA. The CDR3 extends over 14 amino acids. V was shortened by 3 bases and J by 0 bases, with 8 bases between the two germline ends. The CDR3 is CASSFTGMNTEAFF. CDR3 coding DNA: TGTGCCAGCAGCTTTACAGGGATGAACACTGAAGCTTTCTTT.

This chain uses TRBV9 with TRBJ2-5, with 10 bases identical to TRBD1. Germline-derived CDR1 and CDR2 are SGDLS and YYNGEE. J gave up 0 bases and V 3 bases, and 2 bases lay outside the gene matches. CDR3 length: 15 amino acids. DNA for the CDR3: TGTGCCAGCAGCGCGGACAGGGGGTACCAAGAGACCCAGTACTTC. This encodes CASSADRGYQETQYF.

CDR3 DNA sequence: TGTGCCAGCAGTTTCATGGGGGCCGGGGCCAACGTCCTGACTTTC. Protein: CASSFMGAGANVLTF. The V and J genes are TRBV28 and TRBJ2-6, with D perhaps TRBD1 (6 bases). This CDR3 region has 15 residues. Trimming shortened V by 3 bases and J by 4 bases, and 10 bases separated the two germline ends. From germline, CDR1 is MDHEN and CDR2 SYDVKM.

The chain couples TRBV15 to TRBJ1-1; 7 bases align to TRBD1. There are 13 residues in the CDR3. Per germline, CDR1 LNHNV and CDR2 YYDKDF (reference sequence). The junction had 3 bases not matched to a gene; V was cut back by 0 bases and J by 8 bases. The CDR3 reads CATSRDPDREAFF. The DNA of the CDR3 is TGTGCCACCAGCAGAGACCCGGACAGGGAAGCTTTCTTT.

The CDR3, as DNA: TGTGCCAGCACCTTTAATCGGCGGAAAACCACTGAAGCTTTCTTT. It yields the protein CASTFNRRKTTEAFF. The chain has TRBV28 and TRBJ1-1; D uncertain. Trimming took off 7 bases at V and 4 bases at J, with 19 bases between the two ends. The CDR3 is 15 amino acids. Germline V gene sequence: CDR1 MDHEN, CDR2 SYDVKM.

The CDR3 reads CASSLPGDYGYTF. CDR3 bases: TGTGCCAGCAGCTTACCAGGGGACTATGGCTACACCTTC. V usage is TRBV11-2 and J usage is TRBJ1-2; D is perhaps TRBD1 (6 bases). Trimming took off 2 bases at V and 3 bases at J, with 7 bases between the two ends. Germline V lookup: CDR1 SGHAT, CDR2 FQNNGV. This CDR3 comprises 13 residues.

V and J are TRBV2 and TRBJ2-2; TRBD1 matches at 7 bases. Germline values: CDR1 SNHLY, CDR2 FYNNEI. The V and J ends lost 8 bases and 2 bases, in that order; junction bases with no gene match: 2. This CDR3 comprises 13 residues. The DNA of the CDR3 is TGTGCCAGCGGACAGGAAAACACCGGGGAGCTGTTTTTT. Translating it yields CASGQENTGELFF.

The V call is TRBV4-1, the J call TRBJ2-3; possibly TRBD2 for D (5 bases). Germline V gene sequence: CDR1 MGHRA, CDR2 YSYEKL. The CDR3 loop spans 15 amino acids. V was cut by 2 bases and J by 0 bases, with 9 bases left in between. CDR3 DNA sequence: TGCGCCAGCAGCCAAACTAGGGCCAGCACAGATACGCAGTATTTT. It specifies CASSQTRASTDTQYF.

The chain carries TRBV6-5 and TRBJ2-5; 7 positions agree with TRBD2. Germline V gives CDR1 MNHEY, CDR2 SVGAGI. Trimming removed 6 bases from V and 5 bases from J; junction bases left unmatched: 12. The CDR3 has 15 residues. DNA of the CDR3: TGTGCCAGCAGCCTCCTTTCTAGCGGCGATGAGACCCAGTACTTC. Translation: CASSLLSSGDETQYF.

The J gene is TRBJ1-2, the V gene TRBV6-5; D not resolved. The CDR3 runs to 13 residues. Trimming stripped 6 bases from V and 7 bases from J, with 15 bases between. Germline CDR1 reads MNHEY; CDR2 reads SVGAGI. CDR3: CASSAPLGFGYTF. DNA of the CDR3: TGTGCCAGCAGCGCTCCCTTGGGCTTTGGCTACACCTTC.

The sample holds a few counts of this clone. This chain's CDR3 is CASSEAAWTVENTEAFF. The CDR3 DNA reads as TGCGCCAGCAGTGAGGCCGCATGGACAGTGGAGAACACTGAAGCTTTCTTT. The gene calls are TRBV10-1 and TRBJ1-1, with D possibly being TRBD1 (6 bases). The germline gives CDR1 WNHNN, CDR2 SYGVQD (reference sequence). This CDR3 contains 17 residues. V was trimmed by 2 bases and J by 1 base, leaving 17 bases between them.

The chain uses TRBV7-2 and TRBJ2-1; 7 nucleotides line up with TRBD2. The V segment lost 3 bases and the J segment 6 bases; nucleotides outside the gene matches: 11. Germline lookup yields CDR1 SGHTA and CDR2 FQGNSA. CDR3 length: 16 amino acids. Written as DNA, the CDR3 is TGTGCCAGCAGCTTTCGCAGAGCGGGGTATGGCAATGAGCAGTTCTTC. Translation gives CASSFRRAGYGNEQFF.

CDR3 DNA sequence: TGTGCCAGCTCCCCGTATGGCGGGGGGAGGACCGGGGAGCTGTTTTTT. The encoded protein is CASSPYGGGRTGELFF. V is TRBV2 and J is TRBJ2-2; the match to TRBD2 covers 8 bases. V dropped 8 bases and J dropped 5; count of bases not matched to a gene: 13. The CDR3 spans 16 residues. Germline V gene sequence: CDR1 SNHLY, CDR2 FYNNEI.

This clone showed up just a few times. The rearrangement links TRBV6-1 to TRBJ1-1; D gene unclear. Germline V gene sequence: CDR1 MNHNS, CDR2 SASEGT. This CDR3 region has 13 residues. Trimming removed 3 bases at V and 1 base at J, with 6 bases between. CDR3 bases: TGTGCCAGCAGTGAGGGAGAGAACACTGAAGCTTTCTTT. This sequence encodes CASSEGENTEAFF.

This clone was picked up one time. The gene calls are TRBV18 and TRBJ1-1, with D possibly TRBD1 on 5 matching bases. The germline gives CDR1 KGHSH, CDR2 LQKENI. V was shortened by 3 bases and J by 6 bases, with 11 bases between the two germline ends. The CDR3 is 13 amino acids. The CDR3 region has the DNA TGTGCCAGCTCACCGGGGGGTCCGGCTGAAGCTTTCTTT. Protein product: CASSPGGPAEAFF. The complete variable domain, with remaining parts taken from reference TRBV18 and TRBJ1-1, reads NAGVMQNPRHLVRRRGQEARLRCSPMKGHSHVYWYRQLPEEGLKFMVYLQKENIIDESGMPKERFSAEFPKEGPSILRIQQVVRGDSAAYFCASSPGGPAEAFFGQGTRLTVV.

The chain employs TRBV5-1 and TRBJ1-4; D might be TRBD1 (5 bases). Germline-derived CDR1 and CDR2 are SGHRS and YFSETQ. CDR3 length: 14 amino acids. V was trimmed by 0 bases and J by 4 bases, leaving 7 bases between them. CDR3 residues: CASSLGTNNEKLFF. Here the CDR3 DNA reads TGCGCCAGCAGCTTGGGGACAAATAATGAAAAACTGTTTTTT.

This clone has just one count. This chain uses TRBV4-1 with TRBJ1-1, with D possibly TRBD1 on 5 matching bases. The germline CDR1 and CDR2 sequences are MGHRA and YSYEKL. V was cut by 0 bases and J by 6 bases, with 14 bases left in between. The CDR3 covers 15 residues. The CDR3 coding sequence is TGCGCCAGCAGCCAAGATCACCGGGGCGGGGCTGAAGCTTTCTTT. As protein: CASSQDHRGGAEAFF.

The chain is built from TRBV6-2 or TRBV6-3 and TRBJ2-3, with 8 bases lining up with TRBD1. The CDR3 has 15 residues. Germline-derived CDR1 and CDR2 are MNHEY and SVGEGT. V lost 6 bases, J lost 5 bases, and 10 bases stayed unmatched. The CDR3 nucleotides read TGTGCCAGCAGCACCGGACAGGGAGGAATAGATACGCAGTATTTT. Its protein product is CASSTGQGGIDTQYF.

The rearrangement uses TRBV25-1 and TRBJ1-2; D not certain. V dropped 3 bases and J dropped 7 bases, with 12 bases sitting between them. Germline V lookup: CDR1 MGHDK, CDR2 SYGVNS. The CDR3 is 13 amino acids. The CDR3 DNA reads as TGTGCCAGCAGTGAGAACGGGGTTACTGGCTACACCTTC. Protein product: CASSENGVTGYTF.

The chain recombines TRBV7-9 with TRBJ2-3; D possibly corresponds to TRBD2 (6 bases). The V gene's germline CDR1 is SEHNR and CDR2 FQNEAQ (reference sequence). Trimming shortened V by 7 bases and J by 0 bases, and 23 bases separated the two germline ends. The CDR3 length is 18 residues. CDR3 protein: CASNQKGGNDPSTDTQYF. The CDR3, as DNA: TGTGCCAGCAACCAAAAGGGCGGGAACGACCCTAGCACAGATACGCAGTATTTT.